This passage covers 31 T cell receptor beta chains from one sample sequenced in a study of blood T cells in healthy people across ages. A J-beta primer mix and a sample-barcoded 5' primer were used in a second PCR of about 7 to 12 cycles. MiXCR, applied by TCRdb to the 5' RACE reads, yields one record per CDR3 protein. The sample records fewer than 750,000 distinct CDR3 sequences, approximately 52% being singletons. Sample: blood. These TCRs come from a woman older than 75 in good health.

The chain is built from TRBV29-1 and TRBJ2-5; 10 bases align to TRBD1. The J call may be in error: the DNA end matches TRBJ2-7 better. The CDR3 extends over 14 amino acids. CDR1 and CDR2 (germline): SQVTM, ANQGSEA. The CDR3 loop is CSVEEGQGRDEQYF. In DNA form, the CDR3 reads TGCAGCGTTGAAGAGGGACAGGGGCGGGACGAGCAGTACTTC.

The sample holds many counts of this clonotype. The chain links TRBV6-6 to TRBJ2-2, with 9 bases aligning to TRBD2. The CDR3 sequence is 16 residues long. After removal of 4 bases from V and 2 bases from J, the junction contained 5 bases not matched to a gene. Germline lookup yields CDR1 MNHNY and CDR2 SVGAGI (reference sequence). The CDR3 coding sequence is TGTGCCAGCAGTTCGGCGGGAGGGTTCAACACCGGGGAGCTGTTTTTT. Translation gives CASSSAGGFNTGELFF.

In the case of this clonotype: Possible read error: a much larger clone is one base away. This chain connects TRBV12-3 or TRBV12-4 to TRBJ2-7; 8 positions agree with TRBD2. TRBJ2-5 explains the end of the DNA better; the J call may be wrong. The CDR3 loop spans 15 amino acids. The DNA for the CDR3 is TGTGCCAGCAGTTTAATAGCGGGAACCCGAGAGACCCAGTACTTC. It is translated as CASSLIAGTRETQYF.

This clonotype was counted a single time. This chain connects TRBV4-1 to TRBJ1-5; D is possibly TRBD1 (5 bases). The CDR3 covers 14 residues. V was shortened by 2 bases and J by 8 bases, with 13 bases between the two germline ends. Germline CDR1 is MGHRA and CDR2 is YSYEKL. CDR3 nucleotides: TGCGCCAGCAGCCAAAGTGGCAGGGCAGAGCCCCAGCATTTT. Residues: CASSQSGRAEPQHF.

This clonotype was counted between two and nine times. This sequence joins TRBV20-1 and TRBJ2-2; weak D call: TRBD2 (6 bases). Deletions cut 2 bases from V and 8 bases from J, with 18 bases between. CDR3 length: 15 amino acids. Germline-derived CDR1 and CDR2 are DFQATT and SNEGSKA (reference sequence). This CDR3 reads CSARPRTIGKGELFF. CDR3 nucleotide sequence: TGCAGTGCTAGACCCCGGACTATCGGGAAGGGGGAGCTGTTTTTT.

The chain carries TRBV2 and TRBJ1-2; D gene uncertain. Trimming left V 3 bases short and J 0 bases short, with 11 bases between. The germline gives CDR1 SNHLY, CDR2 FYNNEI. The CDR3 is 15 residues long. Here the CDR3 DNA reads TGTGCCAGCAGTGACCGGACTGGTGCTAACTATGGCTACACCTTC. The encoded protein is CASSDRTGANYGYTF. Drawing the rest from reference TRBV2 and TRBJ1-2, the complete variable domain is EPEVTQTPSHQVTQMGQEVILRCVPISNHLYFYWYRQILGQKVEFLVSFYNNEISEKSEIFDDQFSVERPDGSNFTLKIRSTKLEDSAMYFCASSDRTGANYGYTFGSGTRLTVV.

For this clonotype: This may stem from a read error, because a much larger clone lies one nucleotide away. The chain uses TRBV7-2 and TRBJ2-1, with 7 bases matching TRBD2. Per the germline V gene, CDR1 is SGHTA and CDR2 is FQGNSA. This CDR3 has 15 amino acids. The CDR3 DNA is TGTGCCAGCAGCATCGGACTAGGCTCCTACGATGAGCAGTTCTTC. Protein sequence: CASSIGLGSYDEQFF.

This clonotype has at least ten counts. The chain joins TRBV2 to TRBJ2-7, with D unclear. V gave up 4 bases and J gave up 0 bases, with 10 bases separating them. The CDR3 contains 14 residues. Germline-derived CDR1 and CDR2 are SNHLY and FYNNEI. The CDR3 bases are TGTGCCAGCAGTGCGGCTAAGAGCTCCTACGAGCAGTACTTC. This encodes CASSAAKSSYEQYF.

Only a few counts were recorded for this clonotype. This chain uses TRBV6-2 or TRBV6-3 with TRBJ2-7; unclear D gene. The V end was cut by 5 bases, the J end by 2 bases, with 16 bases between. Germline V lookup: CDR1 MNHEY, CDR2 SVGEGT. This CDR3 has 15 residues. The CDR3 sequence is CASSRRTELTYEQYF. The CDR3 DNA reads TGTGCCAGCAGTCGAAGGACGGAACTTACCTACGAGCAGTACTTC.

This CDR3 is CSARWDITYEQYF. In nucleotides, the CDR3 is TGCAGTGCTCGCTGGGACATTACCTACGAGCAGTACTTC. J is TRBJ2-5 and V is TRBV20-1; tentatively, D is TRBD1 (6 bases). Gene TRBJ2-7 matches the end of the DNA better, so the J call may be wrong. This CDR3 has 13 amino acids. Per germline, CDR1 DFQATT and CDR2 SNEGSKA (reference sequence).

The V and J genes are TRBV6-6 and TRBJ2-5, with 10 bases aligning to TRBD2. The CDR3 is 16 residues long. In germline, CDR1 is MNHNY, CDR2 SVGAGI (reference sequence). J gave up 5 bases and V 2 bases, and 8 bases lay outside the gene matches. In DNA form, the CDR3 reads TGTGCCAGCAGTTACACGAGCGGGGGGGCCGCTGAGACCCAGTACTTC. Translated: CASSYTSGGAAETQYF.

For this clonotype: This sequence may be a read error, since a much larger clone differs from it by one base. The V call is TRBV5-1, the J call TRBJ2-7; D ambiguous. The CDR3 sequence is 13 residues long. Looked up from germline, CDR1 is SGHRS and CDR2 is YFSETQ. Trimming removed 2 bases from V and 7 bases from J, with 13 bases in between. The CDR3 DNA reads TGCGCCAGCAGCTTTGGGCAGAACAATGAGCAGTACTTC. Translating it yields CASSFGQNNEQYF.

The rearrangement links TRBV4-1 to TRBJ1-2; 7 bases match TRBD1. Germline values: CDR1 MGHRA, CDR2 YSYEKL. After removal of 0 bases from V and 5 bases from J, the junction contained 6 bases not matched to a gene. This CDR3 is 15 amino acids long. CDR3 protein: CASSQDQGQLYGYTF. The CDR3 DNA is TGCGCCAGCAGCCAAGATCAGGGACAGCTATATGGCTACACCTTC.

A remark on this clonotype: At one of its ends the junction is not consistent with the germline gene, which may arise from a read error. This chain connects TRBV10-3 to TRBJ1-2, with D perhaps TRBD1 (5 bases). The germline CDR1 and CDR2 sequences are ENHRY and SYGVKD. This CDR3 contains 13 residues. The CDR3 protein is CAISEGTDYGHTF. For the CDR3, the DNA is TGTGCCATCAGTGAGGGGACGGATTATGGCCACACCTTC.

The sample holds many counts of this clonotype. The V and J genes are TRBV7-9 and TRBJ1-2, with D tentatively TRBD1 (6 bases). There are 15 residues in the CDR3. Germline CDR1 is SEHNR and CDR2 is FQNEAQ (reference sequence). Trimming pared 4 bases from V and 2 bases from J, leaving 14 bases between. CDR3 DNA sequence: TGTGCCAGCAGCTCGCTCGGACAGAAAAACTATGGCTACACCTTC. As protein: CASSSLGQKNYGYTF.

This clonotype was seen a few times. V is TRBV18 and J is TRBJ1-5; tentatively, D is TRBD1 (6 bases). The CDR3 covers 16 residues. Germline V gene lookup returns CDR1 KGHSH and CDR2 LQKENI. Trimming stripped 2 bases from V and 4 bases from J, with 15 bases between. The CDR3 region has the DNA TGTGCCAGCTCACCATTTGGTGGGACACTTAATCAGCCCCAGCATTTT. Its translation is CASSPFGGTLNQPQHF.

Comments on this clonotype: The limits of the CDR3 on the DNA are not certain, so only TCRdb's listed CDR3 is given. V and J are TRBV6-6 and TRBJ2-1; TRBD1, the D gene given by the table, was not confirmed from the DNA. Germline V lookup: CDR1 MNHNY, CDR2 SVGAGI (reference sequence). The CDR3 region is 13 residues in length, termini included. CDR3 protein: CASSSSTGVEQFF.

This clonotype was detected only once. The rearrangement links TRBV12-5 to TRBJ2-5, with TRBD2 matching over 7 bases. This CDR3 contains 17 residues. Germline V CDR1 and CDR2: LGHNT, FRNRAP. V dropped 0 bases and J dropped 3; count of bases not matched to a gene: 10. CDR3 in amino acids: CASGLVRETSAEETQYF. In DNA form, the CDR3 reads TGTGCTAGTGGTTTGGTACGGGAAACTAGCGCGGAAGAGACCCAGTACTTC.

This clonotype has a handful of counts. The chain employs TRBV12-3 or TRBV12-4 and TRBJ2-7; D perhaps matches TRBD2 (6 bases). The CDR3 totals 14 residues. With 3 bases removed from V and 6 bases from J, the gap between germline ends came to 15 bases. CDR3: CASSLRSGSPEQYF. The CDR3 DNA is TGTGCCAGCAGTTTGAGGAGCGGGTCCCCCGAGCAGTACTTC.

The gene calls are TRBV5-1 and TRBJ2-1; 7 positions match TRBD2. V dropped 3 bases and J dropped 6; count of bases not matched to a gene: 9. The germline V gene encodes CDR1 SGHRS and CDR2 YFSETQ. The CDR3 spans 15 residues. The CDR3 reads CASSSWAGDSNEQFF. CDR3 DNA: TGCGCCAGCAGCTCCTGGGCGGGGGACTCCAATGAGCAGTTCTTC.

This clonotype showed up just a few times. The V gene is TRBV12-3 or TRBV12-4, the J gene TRBJ1-6, with unresolved D. Trimming cost V 4 bases and J 8 bases, with 12 bases left between them. The CDR3 has 14 residues. The CDR3 loop reads CASSSVPRDSPLHF. CDR3 nucleotides: TGTGCCAGCAGTTCCGTCCCAAGGGATTCACCCCTCCACTTT.

Comment on this clonotype: Mismatch with germline at one junction end may stem from a read error. V gene TRBV20-1 combines with J gene TRBJ2-2; 10 nucleotides line up with TRBD1. CDR3 length equals 16 residues. CDR1 DFQATT and CDR2 SNEGSKA come from the germline V gene (reference sequence). CDR3 region: CSARGDRGFPTGGLFF. CDR3 bases: TGCAGTGCTAGAGGGGACAGGGGTTTCCCCACCGGGGGGCTGTTTTTT.

The chain uses TRBV28 and TRBJ2-7; no firm D call. The V end was cut by 6 bases, the J end by 0 bases, with 9 bases between. Germline V lookup: CDR1 MDHEN, CDR2 SYDVKM. CDR3 length equals 13 residues. CDR3 loop: CASRTGISYEQYF. CDR3 nucleotide sequence: TGTGCCAGCAGGACGGGCATCTCCTACGAGCAGTACTTC.

The genes are TRBV7-2 and TRBJ1-4; D may be TRBD1 (6 bases). Deletions cut 1 base from V and 3 bases from J, with 9 bases between. The CDR3 totals 15 residues. Germline V lookup: CDR1 SGHTA, CDR2 FQGNSA. The CDR3 region has the DNA TGTGCCAGCAGCTTAGTAGGGGGTTCTAATGAAAAACTGTTTTTT. Translating gives CASSLVGGSNEKLFF.

This clonotype occurred many times. The gene calls are TRBV27 and TRBJ2-1; 10 nucleotides match TRBD2. The germline gives CDR1 MNHEY, CDR2 SMNVEV (reference sequence). This CDR3 is 16 amino acids long. Trimming removed 4 bases from V and 8 bases from J; junction bases left unmatched: 11. CDR3 in DNA: TGTGCCAGCAGTTCCCCCAGCGGGAGGGCCCAGTATGAGCAGTTCTTC. Translation: CASSSPSGRAQYEQFF.

The V and J genes are TRBV12-3 or TRBV12-4 and TRBJ2-3; D gene uncertain. V lost 0 bases, J lost 0 bases, and 16 bases lay in between. CDR3 length equals 18 residues. The CDR3 is CASSLAATSRISTDTQYF. The CDR3 DNA reads TGTGCCAGCAGTTTAGCGGCAACGAGCAGAATTAGCACAGATACGCAGTATTTT.

In regard to this clonotype: This clone may be a read error of a much larger clone one base away. This chain connects TRBV20-1 to TRBJ2-1; D perhaps matches TRBD2 (6 bases). The DNA end is a closer match to TRBJ2-7, so the J assignment may be wrong. The V gene's germline CDR1 is DFQATT and CDR2 SNEGSKA (reference sequence). This CDR3 has 14 residues. The CDR3, as DNA: TGCAGTGCCCGGAGGGCGCAGACTTACAATGAGCAGTACTTC. Encoded protein: CSARRAQTYNEQYF.

J is TRBJ2-1 and V is TRBV5-1, with D possibly being TRBD2 (6 bases). Germline CDR1 is SGHRS and CDR2 is YFSETQ. This CDR3 is built from 15 residues. Trimming removed 3 bases at V and 4 bases at J, with 14 bases between. For the CDR3, the DNA is TGCGCCAGCAGCTATCAATCCGGGAGTTACAATGAGCAGTTCTTC. This translates into CASSYQSGSYNEQFF.

V and J are TRBV29-1 and TRBJ2-5; TRBD1 is a possible D gene (5 bases). The CDR3 runs to 13 residues. Germline CDR1 reads SQVTM; CDR2 reads ANQGSEA. Trimming pared 6 bases from V and 5 bases from J, leaving 16 bases between. The CDR3 is CSVFPRATETQYF. In nucleotides, the CDR3 is TGCAGCGTATTCCCCAGGGCCACGGAGACCCAGTACTTC.

This clonotype has just one count. The chain links TRBV28 to TRBJ2-5, with a tentative D call TRBD1 (6 bases). CDR1 and CDR2 (germline): MDHEN, SYDVKM. Trimming took off 8 bases at V and 1 base at J, with 8 bases between the two ends. The CDR3 totals 12 residues. The CDR3 protein is CASGGFQETQYF. CDR3 in DNA: TGTGCCAGCGGGGGCTTCCAAGAGACCCAGTACTTC.

The chain has TRBV20-1 and TRBJ2-3, with 8 bases matching TRBD2. The CDR3 spans 18 residues. Germline values: CDR1 DFQATT, CDR2 SNEGSKA (reference sequence). After removal of 7 bases from V and 5 bases from J, the junction contained 23 bases not matched to a gene. The DNA of the CDR3 is TGCAGTGTTAGGGGTCGGCAGGGGTCCCTAGCGGGCATAGATACGCAGTATTTT. Encoded protein: CSVRGRQGSLAGIDTQYF.